This T cell receptor (beta chain) originates from a study of cytomegalovirus exposure and HLA in healthy donors. The study, taken as a whole, reports: It was 160 or so TCR beta chains that were listed as cytomegalovirus-associated. Donors belonging to an Asian-associated ancestry cluster reportedly showed fewer N-insertions in productive TCRs than the 666-donor mean, according to what a later analysis found.

About this clone itself: Its antigen is unknown.

The CDR3 spans 14 residues. V was clipped by 0 bases and J by 6 bases, with 7 bases between them. Germline CDR1 SGHNT, CDR2 YYREEE (reference sequence). The PCR had 60 Vbeta and 13 Jbeta primers. Original methodology: A later analysis tallied some 80 million unique TCR beta chains, around 9.9 million of them shared. This table comes from immunoSEQ multiplex PCR, and its TCRdb copy is limited to in-frame clones, with some not included. The V and J calls and the clone size are those of that table, but D and trimming were determined from the DNA. The repertoire holds about 130,000 clones, over 70% seen once, with 3% to 4% in the top ten.

The sample was PBMCs. The clonotype originates from a woman between 50 and 59 years old in good health and CMV-seronegative. The chain combines TRBV5-4 with TRBJ1-6; a weak D match, TRBD1 (5 bases). The CDR3 DNA is TGTGCCAGCAGCTTGGGACAGCTTAATTCACCCCTCCACTTT. Encoded protein: CASSLGQLNSPLHF.